These 3 T cell receptor beta chains were all obtained from the same sample, sequenced in a study of cytomegalovirus exposure and HLA in healthy donors. The PCR ran on 60 Vbeta and 13 Jbeta primers. The table came from immunoSEQ multiplex PCR; TCRdb's copy has only in-frame clones and leaves some out. The data show some 100,000 clones, 60% to 80% seen once. The sequencing sample was made of PBMCs. These receptors all come from a man aged 50 to 60 in good health and CMV-seropositive.

The chain links TRBV2 to TRBJ2-2; 13 bases agree with TRBD2. V trimming: 6 bases; J trimming: 7 bases; junction bases outside the gene matches: 11. This CDR3 has 17 amino acids. Germline assignment: CDR1 SNHLY and CDR2 FYNNEI. Here the CDR3 DNA reads TGTGCCAGCAGGGAGGGACTAGCGGGAATCTTATTCGGGGAGCTGTTTTTT. Residues: CASREGLAGILFGELFF.

The gene calls are TRBV28 and TRBJ1-1; a possible D gene is TRBD1 (6 bases). CDR3 length equals 13 residues. V lost 7 bases, J lost 1 base, and 10 bases lay in between. Germline V lookup: CDR1 MDHEN, CDR2 SYDVKM. The CDR3 DNA is TGTGCCAGCAAGGGGGGGTCGAACACTGAAGCTTTCTTT. Protein: CASKGGSNTEAFF.

This clone was detected once. The V call is TRBV9, the J call TRBJ1-2; D ambiguous. With 0 bases removed from V and 3 bases from J, the gap between germline ends came to 12 bases. The length of the CDR3 is 15 residues. CDR1 and CDR2 from the germline V gene are SGDLS and YYNGEE. The CDR3 coding sequence is TGTGCCAGCAGCGTAGAACCCGCCTCAGACTATGGCTACACCTTC. Its protein product is CASSVEPASDYGYTF. Full variable domain (missing parts from reference TRBV9 and TRBJ1-2): DSGVTQTPKHLITATGQRVTLRCSPRSGDLSVYWYQQSLDQGLQFLIQYYNGEERAKGNILERFSAQQFPDLHSELNLSSLELGDSALYFCASSVEPASDYGYTFGSGTRLTVV.